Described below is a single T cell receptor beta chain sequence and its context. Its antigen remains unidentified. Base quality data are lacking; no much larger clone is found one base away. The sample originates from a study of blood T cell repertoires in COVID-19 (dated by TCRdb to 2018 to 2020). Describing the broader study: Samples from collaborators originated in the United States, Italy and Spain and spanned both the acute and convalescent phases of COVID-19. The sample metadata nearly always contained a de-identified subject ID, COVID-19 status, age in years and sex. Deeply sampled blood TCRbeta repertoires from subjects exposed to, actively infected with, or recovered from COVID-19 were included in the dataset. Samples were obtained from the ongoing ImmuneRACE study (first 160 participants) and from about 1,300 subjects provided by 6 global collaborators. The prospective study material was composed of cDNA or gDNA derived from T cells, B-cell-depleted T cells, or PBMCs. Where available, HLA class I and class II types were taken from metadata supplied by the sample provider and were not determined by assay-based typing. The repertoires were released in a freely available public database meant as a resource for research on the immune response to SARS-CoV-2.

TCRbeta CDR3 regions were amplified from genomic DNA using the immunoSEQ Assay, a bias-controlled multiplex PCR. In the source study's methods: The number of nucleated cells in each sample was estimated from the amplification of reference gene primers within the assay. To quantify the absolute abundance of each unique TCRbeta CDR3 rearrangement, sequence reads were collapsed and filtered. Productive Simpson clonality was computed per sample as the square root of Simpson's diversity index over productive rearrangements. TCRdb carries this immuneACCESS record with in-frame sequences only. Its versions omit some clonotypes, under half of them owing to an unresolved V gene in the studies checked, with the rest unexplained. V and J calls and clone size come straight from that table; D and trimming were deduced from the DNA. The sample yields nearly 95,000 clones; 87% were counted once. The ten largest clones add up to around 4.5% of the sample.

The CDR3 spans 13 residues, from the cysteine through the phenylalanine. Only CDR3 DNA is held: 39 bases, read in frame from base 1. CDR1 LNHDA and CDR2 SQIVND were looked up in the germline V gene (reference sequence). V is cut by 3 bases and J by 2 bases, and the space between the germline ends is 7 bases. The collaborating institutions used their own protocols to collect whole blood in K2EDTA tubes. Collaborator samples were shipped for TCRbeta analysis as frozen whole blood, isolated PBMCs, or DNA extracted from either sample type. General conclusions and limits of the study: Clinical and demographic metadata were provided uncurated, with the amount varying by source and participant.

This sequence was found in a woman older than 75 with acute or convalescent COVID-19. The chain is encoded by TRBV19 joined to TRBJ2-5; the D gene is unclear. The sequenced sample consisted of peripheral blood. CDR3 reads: CASSMAPQETQYF. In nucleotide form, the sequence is TGTGCCAGTAGTATGGCTCCTCAAGAGACCCAGTACTTC.